The table lists the clone carrying this T cell receptor (beta chain) with many counts. Its antigen is currently unknown. These data come from a study of tumor and adjacent non-tumor tissue in lung cancer. A modified ARM-PCR protocol with three rounds of nested PCR amplified TCRbeta. TCRdb re-derived calls from the multiplex PCR reads in MiXCR, one entry per CDR3 protein. The data contain approximately 86,000 distinct CDR3 sequences, roughly 72% of them singletons. This sample's RNA came from whole unsorted tissue. The study, taken as a whole, reports: TCR diversity was significantly greater in tumor than normal lung tissue.

The V end lost 4 bases, the J end lost 5 bases, and 20 bases lay between the germline ends. CDR1 MGHRA and CDR2 YSYEKL come from the germline V gene. This CDR3 comprises 16 residues. This TCR derives from a woman aged 40 to 50 with non-small cell lung cancer. Sequencing used lung tumor tissue. The chain uses TRBV4-1 and TRBJ2-5, with D possibly TRBD2 on 5 matching bases. The CDR3 loop is CASSPPMRVGWETQYF. The CDR3 region has the DNA TGCGCCAGCAGCCCACCTATGAGGGTGGGGTGGGAGACCCAGTACTTC.